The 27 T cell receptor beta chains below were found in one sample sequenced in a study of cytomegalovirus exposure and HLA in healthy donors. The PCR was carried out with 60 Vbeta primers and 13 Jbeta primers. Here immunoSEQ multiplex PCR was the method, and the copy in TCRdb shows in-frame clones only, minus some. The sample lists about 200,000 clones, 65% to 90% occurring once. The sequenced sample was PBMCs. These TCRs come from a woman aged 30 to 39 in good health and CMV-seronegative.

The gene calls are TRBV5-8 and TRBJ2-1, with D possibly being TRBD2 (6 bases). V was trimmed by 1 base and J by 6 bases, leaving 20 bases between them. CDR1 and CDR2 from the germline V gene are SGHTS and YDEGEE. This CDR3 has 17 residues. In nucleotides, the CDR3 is TGTGCCAGCAGCTTGCGGGGAGGAAAAAAAGGAAGCAATGAGCAGTTCTTC. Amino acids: CASSLRGGKKGSNEQFF.

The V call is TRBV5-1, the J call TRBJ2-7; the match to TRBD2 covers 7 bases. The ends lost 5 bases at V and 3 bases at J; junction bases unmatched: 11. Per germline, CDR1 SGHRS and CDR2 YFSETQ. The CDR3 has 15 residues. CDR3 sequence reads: CASSSGGGGNYEQYF. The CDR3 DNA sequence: TGCGCCAGCAGTTCGGGAGGAGGAGGGAACTACGAGCAGTACTTC.

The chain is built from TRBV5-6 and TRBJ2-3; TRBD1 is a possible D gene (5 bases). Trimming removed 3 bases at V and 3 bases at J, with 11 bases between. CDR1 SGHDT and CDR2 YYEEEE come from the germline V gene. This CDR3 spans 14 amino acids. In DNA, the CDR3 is TGTGCCAGCAGCTCCTTGGCAGGGACAGATACGCAGTATTTT. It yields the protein CASSSLAGTDTQYF. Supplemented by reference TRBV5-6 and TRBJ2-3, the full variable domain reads DAGVTQSPTHLIKTRGQQVTLRCSPKSGHDTVSWYQQALGQGPQFIFQYYEEEERQRGNFPDRFSGHQFPNYSSELNVNALLLGDSALYLCASSSLAGTDTQYFGPGTRLTVL.

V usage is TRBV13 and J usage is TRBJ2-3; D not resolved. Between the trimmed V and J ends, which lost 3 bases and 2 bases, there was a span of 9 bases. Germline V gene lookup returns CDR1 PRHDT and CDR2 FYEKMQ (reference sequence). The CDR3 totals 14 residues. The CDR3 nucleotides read TGTGCCAGCAGCTTGAGTCGGTACACAGATACGCAGTATTTT. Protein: CASSLSRYTDTQYF. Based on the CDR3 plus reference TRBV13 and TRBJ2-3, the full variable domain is AAGVIQSPRHLIKEKRETATLKCYPIPRHDTVYWYQQGPGQDPQFLISFYEKMQSDKGSIPDRFSAQQFSDYHSELNMSSLELGDSALYFCASSLSRYTDTQYFGPGTRLTVL.

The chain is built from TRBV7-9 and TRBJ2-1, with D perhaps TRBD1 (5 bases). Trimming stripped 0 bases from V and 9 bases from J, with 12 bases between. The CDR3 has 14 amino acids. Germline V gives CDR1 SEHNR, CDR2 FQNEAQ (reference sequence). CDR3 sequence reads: CASSLARVGPEQFF. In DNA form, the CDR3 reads TGTGCCAGCAGCTTAGCCAGGGTGGGCCCTGAGCAGTTCTTC. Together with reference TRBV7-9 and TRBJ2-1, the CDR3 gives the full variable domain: DTGVSQNPRHKITKRGQNVTFRCDPISEHNRLYWYRQTLGQGPEFLTYFQNEAQLEKSRLLSDRFSAERPKGSFSTLEIQRTEQGDSAMYLCASSLARVGPEQFFGPGTRLTVL.

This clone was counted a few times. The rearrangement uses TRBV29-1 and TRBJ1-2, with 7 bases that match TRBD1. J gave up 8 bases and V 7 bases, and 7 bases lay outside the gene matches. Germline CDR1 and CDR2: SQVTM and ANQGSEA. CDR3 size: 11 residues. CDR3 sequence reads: CSATGTEGYTF. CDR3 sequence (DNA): TGCAGCGCTACTGGGACAGAGGGCTACACCTTC.

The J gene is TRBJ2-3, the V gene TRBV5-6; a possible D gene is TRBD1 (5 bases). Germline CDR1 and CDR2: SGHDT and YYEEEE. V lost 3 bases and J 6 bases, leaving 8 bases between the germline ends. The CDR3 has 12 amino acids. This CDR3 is CASSSRVDTQYF. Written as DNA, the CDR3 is TGTGCCAGCAGCTCCAGGGTGGATACGCAGTATTTT. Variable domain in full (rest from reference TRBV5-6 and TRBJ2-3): DAGVTQSPTHLIKTRGQQVTLRCSPKSGHDTVSWYQQALGQGPQFIFQYYEEEERQRGNFPDRFSGHQFPNYSSELNVNALLLGDSALYLCASSSRVDTQYFGPGTRLTVL.

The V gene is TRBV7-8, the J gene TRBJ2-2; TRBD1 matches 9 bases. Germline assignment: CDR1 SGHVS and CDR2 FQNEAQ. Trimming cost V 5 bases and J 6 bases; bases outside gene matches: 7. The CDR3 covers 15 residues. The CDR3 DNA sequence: TGTGCCAGCAGCAACCGGGACAGGGTGGCCGGGGAGCTGTTTTTT. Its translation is CASSNRDRVAGELFF.

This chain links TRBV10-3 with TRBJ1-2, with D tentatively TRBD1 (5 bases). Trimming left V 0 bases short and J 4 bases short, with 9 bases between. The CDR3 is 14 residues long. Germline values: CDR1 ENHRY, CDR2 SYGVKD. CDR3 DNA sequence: TGTGCCATCAGTGAGTCCGACAGACCCTATGGCTACACCTTC. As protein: CAISESDRPYGYTF.

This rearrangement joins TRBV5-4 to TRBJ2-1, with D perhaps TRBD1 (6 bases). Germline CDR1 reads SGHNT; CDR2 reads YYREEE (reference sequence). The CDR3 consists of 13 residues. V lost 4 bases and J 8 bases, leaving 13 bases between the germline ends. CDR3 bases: TGTGCCAGCAGCATCTACAGGGACGATGAGCAGTTCTTC. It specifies CASSIYRDDEQFF.

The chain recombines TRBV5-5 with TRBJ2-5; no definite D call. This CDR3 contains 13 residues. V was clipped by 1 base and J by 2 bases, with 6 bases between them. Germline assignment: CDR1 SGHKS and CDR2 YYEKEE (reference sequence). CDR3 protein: CASSLLRQETQYF. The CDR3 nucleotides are TGTGCCAGCAGCTTGCTACGACAAGAGACCCAGTACTTC.

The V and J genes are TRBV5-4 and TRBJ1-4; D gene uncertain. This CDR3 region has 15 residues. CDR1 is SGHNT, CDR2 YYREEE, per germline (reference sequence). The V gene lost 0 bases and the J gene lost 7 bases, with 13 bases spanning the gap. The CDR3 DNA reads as TGTGCCAGCAGCTTGGACCCCGGGAGTGGTGAAAAACTGTTTTTT. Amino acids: CASSLDPGSGEKLFF.

The CDR3 protein is CASSLAGVYNEQFF. The CDR3 DNA is TGCGCCAGCAGTCTAGCGGGAGTCTACAATGAGCAGTTCTTC. The chain is built from TRBV10-2 and TRBJ2-1, with 10 bases fitting TRBD2. The trim removed 5 bases at V and 3 bases at J, leaving 1 base unmatched. CDR3 length equals 14 residues. Per germline, CDR1 WSHSY and CDR2 SAAADI.

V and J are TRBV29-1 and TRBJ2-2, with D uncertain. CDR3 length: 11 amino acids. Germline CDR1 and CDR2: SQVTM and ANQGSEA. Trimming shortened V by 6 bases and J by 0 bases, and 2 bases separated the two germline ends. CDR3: CSVTNTGELFF. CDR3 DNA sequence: TGCAGCGTCACGAACACCGGGGAGCTGTTTTTT.

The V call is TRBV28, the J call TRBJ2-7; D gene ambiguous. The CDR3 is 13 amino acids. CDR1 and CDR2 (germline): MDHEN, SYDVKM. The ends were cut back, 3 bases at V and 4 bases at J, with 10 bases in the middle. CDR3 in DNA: TGTGCCAGCAGTTTCGTGTCAACTTACGAGCAGTACTTC. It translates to CASSFVSTYEQYF.

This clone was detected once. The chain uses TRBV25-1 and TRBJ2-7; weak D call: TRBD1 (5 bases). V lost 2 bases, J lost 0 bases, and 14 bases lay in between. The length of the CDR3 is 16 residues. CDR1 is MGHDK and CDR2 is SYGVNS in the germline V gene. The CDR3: CASSENRGYYSYEQYF. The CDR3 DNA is TGTGCCAGCAGTGAAAATAGGGGTTACTACTCCTACGAGCAGTACTTC.

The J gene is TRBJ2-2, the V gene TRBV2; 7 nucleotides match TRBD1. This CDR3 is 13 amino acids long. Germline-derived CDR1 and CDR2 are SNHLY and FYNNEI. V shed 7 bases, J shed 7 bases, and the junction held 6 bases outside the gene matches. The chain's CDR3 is CASTGQGVGELFF. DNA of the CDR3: TGTGCCAGCACGGGCCAGGGGGTCGGGGAGCTGTTTTTT.

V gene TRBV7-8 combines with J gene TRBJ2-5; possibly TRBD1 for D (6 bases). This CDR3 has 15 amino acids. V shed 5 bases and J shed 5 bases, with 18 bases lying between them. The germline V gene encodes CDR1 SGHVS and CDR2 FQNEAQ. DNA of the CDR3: TGTGCCAGCAGCCCACGGGACACCCTTCCGGAGACCCAGTACTTC. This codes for CASSPRDTLPETQYF.

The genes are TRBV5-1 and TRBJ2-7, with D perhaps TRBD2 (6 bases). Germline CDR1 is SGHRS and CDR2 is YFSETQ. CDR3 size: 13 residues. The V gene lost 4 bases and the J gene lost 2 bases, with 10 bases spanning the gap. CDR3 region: CASSRDSTYEQYF. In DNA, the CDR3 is TGCGCCAGCAGCCGGGACTCCACCTACGAGCAGTACTTC. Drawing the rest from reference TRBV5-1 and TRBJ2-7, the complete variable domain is KAGVTQTPRYLIKTRGQQVTLSCSPISGHRSVSWYQQTPGQGLQFLFEYFSETQRNKGNFPGRFSGRQFSNSRSEMNVSTLELGDSALYLCASSRDSTYEQYFGPGTRLTVT.

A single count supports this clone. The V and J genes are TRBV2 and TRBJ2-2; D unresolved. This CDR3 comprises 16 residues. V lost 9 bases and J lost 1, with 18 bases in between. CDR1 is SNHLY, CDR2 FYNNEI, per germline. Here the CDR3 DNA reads TGTGCCAGTACTAAGGTCTCGTCGGGGAACACCGGGGAGCTGTTTTTT. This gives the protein CASTKVSSGNTGELFF.

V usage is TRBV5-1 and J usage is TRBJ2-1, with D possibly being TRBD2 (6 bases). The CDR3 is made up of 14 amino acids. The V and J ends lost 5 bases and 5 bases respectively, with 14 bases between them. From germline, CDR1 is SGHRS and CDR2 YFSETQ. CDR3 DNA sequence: TGCGCCAGCAGTTACACCGGGACTGACAATGAGCAGTTCTTC. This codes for CASSYTGTDNEQFF.

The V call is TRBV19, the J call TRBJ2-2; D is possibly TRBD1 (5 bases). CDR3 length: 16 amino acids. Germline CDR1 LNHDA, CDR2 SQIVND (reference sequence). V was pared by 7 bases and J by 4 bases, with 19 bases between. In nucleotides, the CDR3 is TGTGCCAGTAAATCGGTCTACAGGTCCTTCACCGGGGAGCTGTTTTTT. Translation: CASKSVYRSFTGELFF.

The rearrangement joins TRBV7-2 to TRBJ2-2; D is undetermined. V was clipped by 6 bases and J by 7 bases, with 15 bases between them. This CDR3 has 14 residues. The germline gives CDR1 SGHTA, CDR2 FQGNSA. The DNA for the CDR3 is TGTGCCAGCAGTTCCGTGGGTTCGGGCGGGGAGCTGTTTTTT. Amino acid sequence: CASSSVGSGGELFF.

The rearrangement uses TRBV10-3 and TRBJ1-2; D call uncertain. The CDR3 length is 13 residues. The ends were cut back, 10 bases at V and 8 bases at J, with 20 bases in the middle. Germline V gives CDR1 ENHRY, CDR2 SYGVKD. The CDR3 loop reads CATTPAIAVGYTF. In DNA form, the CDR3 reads TGTGCCACCACGCCGGCCATAGCGGTGGGCTACACCTTC.

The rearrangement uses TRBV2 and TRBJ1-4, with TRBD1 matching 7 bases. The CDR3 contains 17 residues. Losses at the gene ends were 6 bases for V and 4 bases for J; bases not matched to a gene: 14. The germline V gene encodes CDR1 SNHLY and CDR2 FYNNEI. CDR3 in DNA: TGTGCCAGCAGACTCACCGACAGGGCGAGGGGTAATGAAAAACTGTTTTTT. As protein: CASRLTDRARGNEKLFF. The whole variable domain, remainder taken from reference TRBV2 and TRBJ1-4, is EPEVTQTPSHQVTQMGQEVILRCVPISNHLYFYWYRQILGQKVEFLVSFYNNEISEKSEIFDDQFSVERPDGSNFTLKIRSTKLEDSAMYFCASRLTDRARGNEKLFFGSGTQLSVL.

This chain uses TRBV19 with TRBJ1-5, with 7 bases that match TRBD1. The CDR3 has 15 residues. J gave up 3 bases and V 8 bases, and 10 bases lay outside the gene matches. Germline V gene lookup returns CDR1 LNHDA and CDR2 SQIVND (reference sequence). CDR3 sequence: CASRPATGLNQPQHF. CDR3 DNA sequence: TGTGCCAGTCGCCCCGCGACAGGGCTCAATCAGCCCCAGCATTTT. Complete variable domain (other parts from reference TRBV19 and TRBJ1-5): DGGITQSPKYLFRKEGQNVTLSCEQNLNHDAMYWYRQDPGQGLRLIYYSQIVNDFQKGDIAEGYSVSREKKESFPLTVTSAQKNPTAFYLCASRPATGLNQPQHFGDGTRLSIL.

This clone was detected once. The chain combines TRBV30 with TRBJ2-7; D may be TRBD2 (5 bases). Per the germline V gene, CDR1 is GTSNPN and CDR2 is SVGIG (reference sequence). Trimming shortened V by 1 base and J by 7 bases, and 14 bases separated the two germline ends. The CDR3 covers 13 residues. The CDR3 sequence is CAWSGSRTGEQYF. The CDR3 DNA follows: TGTGCCTGGAGTGGGTCGAGGACTGGGGAGCAGTACTTC.